The 28 T cell receptor beta chains listed next were all sequenced from one sample in a study of early T cells in non-severe SARS-CoV-2 infection. TCRdb itself ran the 5' RACE reads through MiXCR, one entry per CDR3 protein. The table has tens of thousands of distinct CDR3 sequences, more than 5% seen once. Input material: whole blood. The receptors were sampled from an adult who was a healthcare worker with PCR-confirmed SARS-CoV-2 infection or an uninfected control (not recorded which).

The CDR3 sequence is CSVAGQGRLAFF. The CDR3 DNA sequence: TGCAGCGTTGCCGGACAGGGTAGATTGGCTTTCTTT. The chain links TRBV29-1 to TRBJ1-1; 8 bases map to TRBD1. Trimming took 4 bases from V and 11 from J; bases not matched to a gene: 9. The CDR3 is 12 residues long. Germline V gene sequence: CDR1 SQVTM, CDR2 ANQGSEA.

This clonotype turned up a few times. V and J are TRBV28 and TRBJ2-7, with D maybe TRBD1 (6 bases). Trimming removed 4 bases from V and 5 bases from J, with 18 bases in between. The germline V gene encodes CDR1 MDHEN and CDR2 SYDVKM. The CDR3 has 15 amino acids. This CDR3 reads CASSSMKQGANEQYF. DNA of the CDR3: TGTGCCAGCAGTTCTATGAAACAGGGAGCCAACGAGCAGTACTTC.

In the case of this clonotype: Just one base apart from a much larger clone, this may be a read error. The chain employs TRBV18 and TRBJ2-3; 9 bases map to TRBD2. The CDR3 is 15 amino acids. The J segment lost 2 bases and the V segment lost 4 bases, leaving 4 bases of the junction unmatched. Germline V gene lookup returns CDR1 KGHSH and CDR2 LQKENI. CDR3 region: CASSLQRGDTDTQYF. CDR3 DNA: TGTGCCAGCTCACTTCAGCGGGGGGACACAGATACGCAGTATTTT.

The table lists this clonotype with many counts. The chain uses TRBV29-1 and TRBJ2-5; D ambiguous. Trimming stripped 4 bases from V and 0 bases from J, with 6 bases between. The CDR3 loop spans 12 amino acids. Germline V gene lookup returns CDR1 SQVTM and CDR2 ANQGSEA. Here the CDR3 reads CSVGRHQETQYF. CDR3 DNA sequence: TGCAGCGTTGGCAGGCACCAAGAGACCCAGTACTTC.

This clonotype was found a few times. The chain carries TRBV6-5 and TRBJ1-2; 7 nucleotides line up with TRBD1. V lost 6 bases and J lost 4; bases outside the gene matches: 11. CDR1 MNHEY and CDR2 SVGAGI come from the germline V gene. The CDR3 has 15 amino acids. CDR3 coding DNA: TGTGCCAGCAGACGCGGACAGGCCGTAAGCTATGGCTACACCTTC. Its protein is CASRRGQAVSYGYTF.

In this sample, this clonotype turned up a few times. This rearrangement joins TRBV28 to TRBJ2-2, with D possibly TRBD1 on 6 matching bases. The CDR3 runs 15 residues. The V end lost 6 bases, the J end lost 4 bases, and 15 bases lay between the germline ends. CDR1 is MDHEN, CDR2 SYDVKM, per germline. For the CDR3, the DNA is TGTGCCAGCAGAAAACAGGGTGCCCCCACCGGGGAGCTGTTTTTT. Amino acid sequence: CASRKQGAPTGELFF.

This clonotype was counted at least ten times. The rearrangement joins TRBV25-1 to TRBJ2-3; 7 positions match TRBD2. The V gene end was trimmed by 0 bases and the J gene end by 0 bases; junction bases not matched to a gene: 6. This CDR3 comprises 17 residues. The V gene's germline CDR1 is MGHDK and CDR2 SYGVNS. The CDR3 spells CASSEYGLAVSTDTQYF. The CDR3 DNA reads TGTGCCAGCAGTGAATATGGCCTAGCGGTGAGCACAGATACGCAGTATTTT.

The chain is built from TRBV19 and TRBJ2-1, with 7 bases aligning to TRBD1. The germline gives CDR1 LNHDA, CDR2 SQIVND (reference sequence). The CDR3 loop spans 16 amino acids. V was clipped by 5 bases and J by 0 bases; unmatched bases: 7. The CDR3 spells CASSQDRASSYNEQFF. The DNA for the CDR3 is TGTGCCAGTAGTCAAGACAGGGCAAGCTCCTACAATGAGCAGTTCTTC.

This clonotype was recorded many times. This chain joins TRBV5-1 and TRBJ2-6; no reliable D call. The CDR3 contains 14 residues. CDR1 and CDR2 from the germline V gene are SGHRS and YFSETQ. The V gene lost 0 bases and the J gene lost 1 base, with 2 bases spanning the gap. For the CDR3, the DNA is TGCGCCAGCAGCTTGGCTTCTGGGGCCAACGTCCTGACTTTC. This translates into CASSLASGANVLTF.

This clonotype was detected a few times. The chain joins TRBV5-1 to TRBJ2-2; 8 bases fit TRBD2. Germline values: CDR1 SGHRS, CDR2 YFSETQ. The length of the CDR3 is 13 residues. Trimming removed 4 bases from V and 7 bases from J; junction bases left unmatched: 3. The CDR3 nucleotides are TGCGCCAGCAGCGTCCTAGCGGGCGGGGAGCTGTTTTTT. Translation gives CASSVLAGGELFF.

This clonotype was counted only a few times. The V gene is TRBV7-8, the J gene TRBJ1-5; tentatively, D is TRBD1 (6 bases). The CDR3 extends over 17 amino acids. V was clipped by 5 bases and J by 2 bases, with 19 bases between them. CDR1 and CDR2 from the germline V gene are SGHVS and FQNEAQ. The CDR3: CASSLTNRARGNQPQHF. CDR3 nucleotides: TGTGCCAGCAGCCTAACGAACAGGGCTCGCGGCAATCAGCCCCAGCATTTT.

The V and J genes are TRBV4-2 and TRBJ2-3; possibly TRBD1 or TRBD2 for D (5 bases each). The ends were cut back, 1 base at V and 0 bases at J, with 14 bases in the middle. From germline, CDR1 is LGHNA and CDR2 YNFKEQ. This CDR3 region has 17 residues. The CDR3 coding sequence is TGTGCCAGCAGCCAAGGATTTCGGGACCAAAGCACAGATACGCAGTATTTT. Protein: CASSQGFRDQSTDTQYF.

This clonotype was seen a few times. The gene calls are TRBV6-5 and TRBJ1-6; 7 bases fit TRBD1. The CDR3 contains 14 residues. Germline V gene sequence: CDR1 MNHEY, CDR2 SVGAGI. Trimming cost V 7 bases and J 11 bases; bases outside gene matches: 11. The DNA for the CDR3 is TGTGCCAGCACCGATGACAGGGATACGACACCCCTCCACTTT. Translation gives CASTDDRDTTPLHF.

In this sample, this clonotype turned up many times. The chain carries TRBV6-6 and TRBJ2-1; 9 positions agree with TRBD2. Germline values: CDR1 MNHNY, CDR2 SVGAGI (reference sequence). CDR3 length: 16 residues. V lost 0 bases to trimming and J lost 3 bases; unmatched junction nucleotides: 3. The CDR3 coding sequence is TGTGCCAGCAGTTACTCGCAGCGGGGGGACTACAATGAGCAGTTCTTC. Protein product: CASSYSQRGDYNEQFF.

This clonotype came up a few times. V usage is TRBV5-1 and J usage is TRBJ2-3; no clear D gene. V was trimmed by 4 bases and J by 2 bases, leaving 11 bases between them. The CDR3 totals 14 residues. Germline CDR1 is SGHRS and CDR2 is YFSETQ. The CDR3 loop is CASSLAVDTDTQYF. As DNA, the CDR3 is TGCGCCAGCAGCCTGGCCGTAGACACAGATACGCAGTATTTT.

In this sample, this clonotype is medium-sized. The rearrangement uses TRBV9 and TRBJ1-3, with 7 bases aligning to TRBD1. The CDR3 covers 15 residues. The V gene's germline CDR1 is SGDLS and CDR2 YYNGEE. The J segment lost 1 base and the V segment lost 4 bases, leaving 5 bases of the junction unmatched. The CDR3 bases are TGTGCCAGCAGCCTCCGACAGGGATCTGGAAACACCATATATTTT. Translating it yields CASSLRQGSGNTIYF.

CDR3 sequence (DNA): TGCGCCAGCAGTGAGTCGCTTGGGGGTTCCGAGACCCAGTACTTC. This codes for CASSESLGGSETQYF. The chain recombines TRBV10-1 with TRBJ2-5; possibly TRBD1 or TRBD2 for D (5 bases each). Germline values: CDR1 WNHNN, CDR2 SYGVQD (reference sequence). V was clipped by 0 bases and J by 5 bases, with 13 bases between them. CDR3 size: 15 residues.

There are many counts of this clonotype. The gene calls are TRBV29-1 and TRBJ2-3, with TRBD2 matching over 7 bases. CDR1 is SQVTM, CDR2 ANQGSEA, per germline. J gave up 1 base and V 4 bases, and 2 bases lay outside the gene matches. The CDR3 covers 13 residues. The CDR3 nucleotides read TGCAGCGTTGTCGGGAGGCGCACAGATACGCAGTATTTT. Its protein is CSVVGRRTDTQYF.

This clonotype was observed a few times. The J gene is TRBJ2-1, the V gene TRBV11-2, with TRBD2 identical over 14 bases. The J segment lost 7 bases and the V segment lost 6 bases, leaving 5 bases of the junction unmatched. CDR3 length: 15 amino acids. CDR1 is SGHAT and CDR2 is FQNNGV in the germline V gene. The CDR3 DNA sequence: TGTGCCAGCAGGTTGGGACTAGCGGGAGTTAATGAGCAGTTCTTC. Residues: CASRLGLAGVNEQFF.

This clonotype has just a few counts. The chain carries TRBV11-2 and TRBJ2-7; D unresolved. There are 14 residues in the CDR3. V shed 0 bases and J shed 4 bases, with 10 bases lying between them. CDR1 SGHAT and CDR2 FQNNGV come from the germline V gene. The CDR3 sequence is CASSLDQFLYEQYF. The CDR3 DNA reads as TGTGCCAGCAGCTTAGATCAATTTTTATACGAGCAGTACTTC.

The chain links TRBV5-1 to TRBJ1-1; D gene uncertain. The germline V gene encodes CDR1 SGHRS and CDR2 YFSETQ. Trimming shortened V by 4 bases and J by 0 bases, and 10 bases separated the two germline ends. The CDR3 sequence is 14 residues long. CDR3 loop: CASSPAQMNTEAFF. The CDR3 region has the DNA TGCGCCAGCAGCCCGGCCCAGATGAACACTGAAGCTTTCTTT.

The rearrangement uses TRBV4-2 and TRBJ2-1; D perhaps matches TRBD2 (7 bases). CDR1 is LGHNA, CDR2 YNFKEQ, per germline. Trimming pared 2 bases from V and 0 bases from J, leaving 23 bases between. The CDR3 is made up of 20 amino acids. The CDR3 is CASSQTYRAGAPSSYNEQFF. CDR3 nucleotide sequence: TGTGCCAGCAGCCAAACCTACCGGGCGGGGGCCCCCAGCTCCTACAATGAGCAGTTCTTC.

This clonotype was observed a few times. The chain recombines TRBV29-1 with TRBJ2-3; TRBD2 is a possible D gene (5 bases). Germline-derived CDR1 and CDR2 are SQVTM and ANQGSEA. The V and J ends lost 5 bases and 0 bases respectively, with 15 bases between them. The CDR3 runs 15 residues. CDR3 coding DNA: TGCAGCGTTTTATTGGCGGGCAGAAGCACAGATACGCAGTATTTT. Protein: CSVLLAGRSTDTQYF.

This clonotype was seen repeatedly, ten times or more. Written as DNA, the CDR3 is TGTGCCAGCAGCTCCGTCCAGGGGGCGAAAGATACGCAGTATTTT. Translation: CASSSVQGAKDTQYF. The rearrangement uses TRBV7-9 and TRBJ2-3, with TRBD1 matching 8 bases. Germline V gene lookup returns CDR1 SEHNR and CDR2 FQNEAQ (reference sequence). Germline trimming cut 4 bases from V and 5 bases from J; bases unmatched to any gene: 8. The CDR3 is 15 amino acids.

In this sample, this clonotype turned up many times. The chain combines TRBV20-1 with TRBJ2-1; D is perhaps TRBD1 (6 bases). Trimming stripped 3 bases from V and 0 bases from J, with 12 bases between. Germline V gene lookup returns CDR1 DFQATT and CDR2 SNEGSKA (reference sequence). The CDR3 sequence is 15 residues long. CDR3 sequence (DNA): TGCAGTGCTAGCGGCACAGGGAGCTCCTACAATGAGCAGTTCTTC. This codes for CSASGTGSSYNEQFF.

This clonotype showed up just a few times. V and J are TRBV7-2 and TRBJ1-6; 8 nucleotides line up with TRBD1. The V segment lost 5 bases and the J segment 7 bases; nucleotides outside the gene matches: 4. Germline loops: CDR1 SGHTA, CDR2 FQGNSA. The CDR3 length is 14 residues. The CDR3 nucleotides are TGTGCCAGCAGCAACAGGGGGTTCAATTCACCCCTCCACTTT. Residues: CASSNRGFNSPLHF.

This clonotype has at least ten counts. CDR3 residues: CATSSTGGLGGELFF. The CDR3 DNA follows: TGTGCCACCAGTTCGACTGGGGGATTAGGCGGGGAGCTGTTTTTT. V and J are TRBV24-1 and TRBJ2-2; D tentatively fits TRBD1 or TRBD2 (5 bases each). Germline lookup yields CDR1 KGHDR and CDR2 SFDVKD. This CDR3 is built from 15 residues. V dropped 6 bases and J dropped 7 bases, with 17 bases sitting between them.

This clonotype was recorded at least ten times. This rearrangement joins TRBV5-1 to TRBJ1-3; TRBD1 matches 7 bases. CDR3 length equals 14 residues. Germline CDR1 and CDR2: SGHRS and YFSETQ. V shed 6 bases and J 1 base; nucleotides not matched to a gene: 4. The CDR3 sequence is CASTTGSSGNTIYF. CDR3 in DNA: TGCGCCAGCACGACAGGGTCTTCTGGAAACACCATATATTTT.